A selection of T cell receptor beta chains follows, all from one sample in a study of blood T cell repertoires in COVID-19. Measured with immunoSEQ multiplex PCR; TCRdb has only the in-frame clones, and not every one. In the table there are some 80,000 clones, 85% of which are singletons. The sample consisted of peripheral blood. Source of these receptors: a man aged 45 to 65 with COVID-19, enrolled during active disease. CDR3s include the opening cysteine and the closing phenylalanine or tryptophan. The D gene is left open where the match is weak. The size field is filled for only some rows; it gives once, few, many or a size class.

D gene: NA; CDR3 length: 14; clone size: NA; J gene: TRBJ2-3; V gene: TRBV2; CDR3 DNA: TGTGCCTCAATGGACTCGCAGAGCACAGATACGCAGTATTTT; CDR3 protein: CASMDSQSTDTQYF
D gene: NA; CDR3 length: 18; clone size: NA; J gene: TRBJ2-3; V gene: TRBV5-1; CDR3 DNA: TGCGCCAGCAGGGGGGCAGGGAAGGAGAGTGCTAGCACAGATACGCAGTATTTT; CDR3 protein: CASRGAGKESASTDTQYF
D gene: TRBD1; CDR3 length: 15; clone size: NA; J gene: TRBJ1-3; V gene: TRBV18; CDR3 DNA: TGTGCCAGCTCGCGGGGGACAGGGCCTGGAAACACCATATATTTT; CDR3 protein: CASSRGTGPGNTIYF
D gene: NA; CDR3 length: 13; clone size: few; J gene: TRBJ1-5; V gene: TRBV7-2; CDR3 DNA: TGTGCCAGCAGCTTAGACAGAAATCAGCCCCAGCATTTT; CDR3 protein: CASSLDRNQPQHF
D gene: TRBD2; CDR3 length: 16; clone size: NA; J gene: TRBJ2-1; V gene: TRBV4-1; CDR3 DNA: TGCGCCAGCAGCCCCGGATTAGCGGGAGGGCTTAATGAGCAGTTCTTC; CDR3 protein: CASSPGLAGGLNEQFF
D gene: NA; CDR3 length: 14; clone size: NA; J gene: TRBJ2-7; V gene: TRBV7-9; CDR3 DNA: TGTGCCAGCAGCCAAACAGACAGGTCCTACGAGCAGTACTTC; CDR3 protein: CASSQTDRSYEQYF
D gene: TRBD2; CDR3 length: 17; clone size: NA; J gene: TRBJ2-3; V gene: TRBV5-4; CDR3 DNA: TGTGCCAGCAGCCGGGGGACTAGCGGGAGGACTACAGATACGCAGTATTTT; CDR3 protein: CASSRGTSGRTTDTQYF
D gene: TRBD1; CDR3 length: 14; clone size: NA; J gene: TRBJ2-7; V gene: TRBV18; CDR3 DNA: TGTGCCAGCTCACCGACAGGGGGCGCGGGGGAGCAGTACTTC; CDR3 protein: CASSPTGGAGEQYF
D gene: NA; CDR3 length: 12; clone size: NA; J gene: TRBJ2-7; V gene: TRBV27; CDR3 DNA: TGTGCCAGCAGTCCCGGGGGTTCCGAGCAGTACTTC; CDR3 protein: CASSPGGSEQYF
D gene: NA; CDR3 length: 15; clone size: NA; J gene: TRBJ2-1; V gene: TRBV28; CDR3 DNA: TGTGCCAGCAGTCAGGGACTTATGGCTCGGAATGAGCAGTTCTTC; CDR3 protein: CASSQGLMARNEQFF
D gene: TRBD1; CDR3 length: 15; clone size: NA; J gene: TRBJ1-4; V gene: TRBV19; CDR3 DNA: TGTGCCAGTAGTGACCTGGGCAGGGGGGAAGAAAAACTGTTTTTT; CDR3 protein: CASSDLGRGEEKLFF
D gene: NA; CDR3 length: 15; clone size: NA; J gene: TRBJ1-1; V gene: TRBV28; CDR3 DNA: TGTGCCAGCAGTCTATCGGGACACGGGAACACTGAAGCTTTCTTT; CDR3 protein: CASSLSGHGNTEAFF
D gene: NA; CDR3 length: 16; clone size: NA; J gene: TRBJ1-5; V gene: TRBV5-1; CDR3 DNA: TGCGCCAGCAGCTTGGTTCCGGGAAGTAGCAATCAGCCCCAGCATTTT; CDR3 protein: CASSLVPGSSNQPQHF
D gene: TRBD2; CDR3 length: 16; clone size: NA; J gene: TRBJ2-3; V gene: TRBV19; CDR3 DNA: TGTGCCAGTAGGCGACTAGCGGGAGTTAAGGCAGATACGCAGTATTTT; CDR3 protein: CASRRLAGVKADTQYF
D gene: NA; CDR3 length: 13; clone size: NA; J gene: TRBJ1-1; V gene: TRBV28; CDR3 DNA: TGTGCCAGCAGTTTACAGGGGAGAACTGAAGCTTTCTTT; CDR3 protein: CASSLQGRTEAFF
D gene: TRBD1; CDR3 length: 13; clone size: NA; J gene: TRBJ2-7; V gene: TRBV18; CDR3 DNA: TGTGCCAGCTCACAGGGACAGAACTACGAGCAGTACTTC; CDR3 protein: CASSQGQNYEQYF
D gene: TRBD2; CDR3 length: 17; clone size: NA; J gene: TRBJ2-4; V gene: TRBV7-3; CDR3 DNA: TGTGCCAGCAGCTTAACAGGAGGGGAGGGGGCCAAAAACATTCAGTACTTC; CDR3 protein: CASSLTGGEGAKNIQYF
D gene: NA; CDR3 length: 14; clone size: NA; J gene: TRBJ1-2; V gene: TRBV29-1; CDR3 DNA: TGCAGCGTTGGGTGGTCAGGAGGAAATTATGGCTACACCTTC; CDR3 protein: CSVGWSGGNYGYTF
D gene: NA; CDR3 length: 16; clone size: few; J gene: TRBJ1-5; V gene: TRBV19; CDR3 DNA: TGTGCCAGTAGCCAAAAAAAAGGGCAGGGAGGTCAGCCCCAGCATTTT; CDR3 protein: CASSQKKGQGGQPQHF
D gene: TRBD2; CDR3 length: 13; clone size: NA; J gene: TRBJ2-3; V gene: TRBV28; CDR3 DNA: TGTGCCAGTCTAGCGGGAGACTCAGATACGCAGTATTTT; CDR3 protein: CASLAGDSDTQYF
D gene: TRBD1; CDR3 length: 15; clone size: few; J gene: TRBJ2-7; V gene: TRBV4-1; CDR3 DNA: TGCGCCAGCAGCCAAGATGACAGGGTGGGAGTCGAGCAGTACTTC; CDR3 protein: CASSQDDRVGVEQYF
D gene: NA; CDR3 length: 14; clone size: NA; J gene: TRBJ2-7; V gene: TRBV7-9; CDR3 DNA: TGTGCCAGCAGCCCTAGGACAGCCCACTACGAGCAGTACTTC; CDR3 protein: CASSPRTAHYEQYF
D gene: TRBD1; CDR3 length: 15; clone size: NA; J gene: TRBJ2-5; V gene: TRBV5-1; CDR3 DNA: TGCGCCAGCAGCCTTTGGACAGGGAGTATGGAGACCCAGTACTTC; CDR3 protein: CASSLWTGSMETQYF
D gene: TRBD1; CDR3 length: 13; clone size: NA; J gene: TRBJ1-2; V gene: TRBV28; CDR3 DNA: TGTGCCAGCAGTACAACAGGGGTCTATGGCTACACCTTC; CDR3 protein: CASSTTGVYGYTF